A selection of T cell receptor beta chains follows, all from one sample in a study of T cells in Graves' hyperthyroidism and ophthalmopathy. TCRdb ran MiXCR on the multiplex PCR reads and lists one entry per CDR3 protein. Of a few hundred thousand distinct CDR3 sequences listed, 15% to 18% were seen once; the top ten hold approximately 30%. Input material: blood. These TCRs come from a woman between 18 and 29 years old with Graves' hyperthyroidism that later progressed to Graves' ophthalmopathy. Both conserved end residues are trimmed from each CDR3. Clone size is not always given. Where it is, it says once, few, many or a class for expanded clones.

V gene,J gene,clone size,CDR3 protein
TRBV5-8,TRBJ1-1,many,ASILRLRGSGTEAF
TRBV6-2/TRBV6-3,NA,few,ASTPQAIVSHEQF
TRBV11-2,TRBJ2-5,many,ASSLGNWPGRETQY
TRBV6-5,TRBJ2-7,few,ASSYSLSRGRGYEQY
TRBV29-1,TRBJ2-3,NA,SVEGLGEDTQY
TRBV7-8,TRBJ2-5,many,ASSLAGLQETQY
TRBV19,TRBJ2-1,NA,ASSTRLAGGVDEQF
TRBV5-1,TRBJ2-3,once,ASSWTGGGSDTQY
TRBV20-1,TRBJ2-4,few,SASRGLAGARGNIQY
TRBV18,TRBJ1-4,many,ASSPGVTGGEFNEKLF
TRBV7-9,TRBJ2-3,many,ASSLEGATDTQY
TRBV5-7,TRBJ2-2,NA,ASSLAFGTGATGELF
TRBV20-1,TRBJ2-7,many,SARDLVAPGPYEQY
TRBV7-7,TRBJ2-1,many,ASSSTTTPYNEQF
TRBV4-1,TRBJ2-5,many,ASSQALLETQY
TRBV28,TRBJ2-5,NA,ASSLSGGRETRY
TRBV9,TRBJ2-5,many,ASSVDASEETQY
TRBV14,TRBJ1-4,NA,ASSQEFSFGGRRSTNEKLF
TRBV6-1,TRBJ2-1,NA,ASSYTSGRVVNNEQF
TRBV6-1,TRBJ1-1,many,ASNRQGGMNTEAF
TRBV6-1,TRBJ2-7,many,ASGAGTLYEQY
TRBV7-2,TRBJ2-7,NA,ASMLAGGLYEQY
TRBV6-5,TRBJ2-2,NA,ASSYPPRGPNTGELF
TRBV18,TRBJ2-1,NA,ASSPGRGGGGGGF